These 25 T cell receptor beta chains were all obtained from the same sample, sequenced in a study of metastatic and nonmetastatic thyroid tumors. Every patient underwent thyroid surgery untreated. From the PCR reads, TCRdb re-called clones with MiXCR. The top ten clones hold roughly a sixth of a sample with about 6,200 clones, roughly 30% of them seen once. Sequencing used adjacent normal tissue. The receptors here all came from a female donor with papillary thyroid cancer or a benign thyroid nodule (not recorded which). Some clones in this sample may be carry-over from other donors' samples.

The count of this clone is one. V and J are TRBV20-1 and TRBJ1-1; D uncertain. Trimming pared 3 bases from V and 11 bases from J, leaving 13 bases between. Germline V lookup: CDR1 DFQATT, CDR2 SNEGSKA (reference sequence). This CDR3 contains 11 residues. CDR3 DNA: TGCAGTGCTAGTCTAGGCCCCGCGGCTTTCTTT. This gives the protein CSASLGPAAFF.

Points on this clone: Compared with germline, one end of the junction differs, possibly owing to a read error. V gene TRBV20-1 combines with J gene TRBJ1-5; no clear D gene. Germline CDR1 is DFQATT and CDR2 is SNEGSKA (reference sequence). The CDR3 covers 13 residues. CDR3: CGARLGGSQPQHF. The DNA of the CDR3 is TGCGGTGCTAGGTTGGGTGGATCTCAGCCCCAGCATTTT.

The chain links TRBV2 to TRBJ2-1; D possibly corresponds to TRBD2 (5 bases). This CDR3 spans 13 amino acids. Trimming left V 6 bases short and J 8 bases short, with 14 bases between. Germline V lookup: CDR1 SNHLY, CDR2 FYNNEI. The CDR3 DNA is TGTGCCAGCAGCTACTGGACTGGGGATGAGCAGTTCTTC. Protein product: CASSYWTGDEQFF. The full variable domain, completed using reference TRBV2 and TRBJ2-1, is EPEVTQTPSHQVTQMGQEVILRCVPISNHLYFYWYRQILGQKVEFLVSFYNNEISEKSEIFDDQFSVERPDGSNFTLKIRSTKLEDSAMYFCASSYWTGDEQFFGPGTRLTVL.

The rearrangement links TRBV20-1 to TRBJ1-2; 10 positions agree with TRBD1. This CDR3 contains 17 residues. Germline CDR1 reads DFQATT; CDR2 reads SNEGSKA (reference sequence). The V and J ends lost 5 bases and 3 bases, in that order; junction bases with no gene match: 15. The CDR3 region is CSAGADRGPVRDYGYTF. DNA of the CDR3: TGCAGTGCTGGGGCAGACAGGGGGCCAGTCCGTGACTATGGCTACACCTTC.

This clone turned up a few times. Here the CDR3 reads CASSPTSKGTLHF. The CDR3 coding sequence is TGTGCCAGCAGCCCGACCTCTAAAGGAACCCTCCACTTT. This chain joins TRBV6-1 and TRBJ1-6; the D is unclear. Trimming stripped 6 bases from V and 14 bases from J, with 17 bases between. Germline assignment: CDR1 MNHNS and CDR2 SASEGT. The CDR3 runs 13 residues.

This chain connects TRBV13 to TRBJ2-1; 7 nucleotides align to TRBD1. The CDR3 totals 16 residues. V was pared by 5 bases and J by 0 bases, with 7 bases of the junction left unmatched. Germline values: CDR1 PRHDT, CDR2 FYEKMQ (reference sequence). The CDR3 here is CASSTGQMSSYNEQFF. The CDR3 region has the DNA TGTGCCAGCAGCACGGGACAGATGAGCTCCTACAATGAGCAGTTCTTC.

The rearrangement joins TRBV7-2 to TRBJ2-5; the match to TRBD1 covers 10 bases. Germline assignment: CDR1 SGHTA and CDR2 FQGNSA. Losses at the gene ends were 2 bases for V and 1 base for J; bases not matched to a gene: 7. The CDR3 spans 17 residues. DNA for the CDR3: TGTGCCAGCAGCTTAAGGAGGACAGGGGGGGGCCAAGAGACCCAGTACTTC. The encoded protein is CASSLRRTGGGQETQYF.

This chain connects TRBV7-6 to TRBJ2-1, with 8 positions matching TRBD1. Trimming took 5 bases from V and 3 from J; bases not matched to a gene: 12. The length of the CDR3 is 17 residues. The germline V gene has CDR1 SGHVS and CDR2 FNYEAQ. CDR3 DNA: TGTGCCAGCAGCCCTGGGACCGGGACAGGTCACTACAATGAGCAGTTCTTC. Its protein is CASSPGTGTGHYNEQFF.

In this sample, this clone turned up a few times. This chain joins TRBV6-1 and TRBJ2-1, with 8 bases identical to TRBD2. Germline values: CDR1 MNHNS, CDR2 SASEGT. The CDR3 runs to 15 residues. The V gene end was trimmed by 5 bases and the J gene end by 9 bases; junction bases not matched to a gene: 12. CDR3 residues: CASSPFARTSSEQFF. The CDR3, as DNA: TGTGCCAGCAGTCCTTTCGCGAGGACTAGCAGTGAGCAGTTCTTC.

This clone was seen a few times. As the CDR3 is not closed by the conserved phenylalanine or tryptophan, this likely results from a read error. The chain employs TRBV27 and TRBJ2-5, with TRBD1 matching over 10 bases. The CDR3 length is 17 residues. The germline V gene encodes CDR1 MNHEY and CDR2 SMNVEV (reference sequence). The CDR3, as DNA: TGTGCCAGCGGTTTATCGGGACAGGGGTGTCTGCAAGAGACCCAGTACTAC. Its protein product is CASGLSGQGCLQETQYY.

The V gene is TRBV10-3, the J gene TRBJ1-2; TRBD1 might be the D (5 bases). Germline V gene data show CDR1 as ENHRY and CDR2 as SYGVKD. CDR3 size: 14 residues. V lost 2 bases and J lost 4, with 11 bases in between. CDR3 amino acids: CAISEDPGTYGYTF. CDR3 sequence (DNA): TGTGCCATCAGTGAGGACCCAGGGACCTATGGCTACACCTTC.

This clone was seen a handful of times. The chain carries TRBV5-1 and TRBJ2-1, with D possibly called TRBD1 or TRBD2 (5 bases each). Trimming cost V 0 bases and J 8 bases, with 12 bases left between them. This CDR3 has 14 amino acids. Germline-derived CDR1 and CDR2 are SGHRS and YFSETQ. In DNA form, the CDR3 reads TGCGCCAGCAGCTTGGTGGGACCAGGTGATGAGCAGTTCTTC. Its translation: CASSLVGPGDEQFF.

The rearrangement joins TRBV30 to TRBJ2-1; 9 bases are shared with TRBD1. The germline V gene has CDR1 GTSNPN and CDR2 SVGIG (reference sequence). The CDR3 loop spans 14 amino acids. Trimming cost V 1 base and J 4 bases; bases outside gene matches: 2. In DNA form, the CDR3 reads TGTGCCTGGAGTGGAGACAGGGGGTACAATGAGCAGTTCTTC. It is translated as CAWSGDRGYNEQFF. Looking up the rest from reference TRBV30 and TRBJ2-1 gives the full variable domain: SQTIHQWPATLVQPVGSPLSLECTVEGTSNPNLYWYRQAAGRGLQLLFYSVGIGQISSEVPQNLSASRPQDRQFILSSKKLLLSDSGFYLCAWSGDRGYNEQFFGPGTRLTVL.

This clone was counted a few times. The J gene is TRBJ1-5, the V gene TRBV6-6; no firm D call. The ends were cut back, 2 bases at V and 2 bases at J, with 10 bases in the middle. Per germline, CDR1 MNHNY and CDR2 SVGAGI (reference sequence). CDR3 length: 15 amino acids. The CDR3 DNA follows: TGTGCCAGCAGTTACCGGGCAGGCGGCAATCAGCCCCAGCATTTT. Protein: CASSYRAGGNQPQHF.

The chain couples TRBV5-1 to TRBJ2-3; TRBD2 is a possible D gene (5 bases). This CDR3 has 14 amino acids. Germline V lookup: CDR1 SGHRS, CDR2 YFSETQ. V was clipped by 0 bases and J by 6 bases, with 11 bases between them. In DNA form, the CDR3 reads TGCGCCAGCAGCTTGGGTACCACGGGGGATACGCAGTATTTT. This encodes CASSLGTTGDTQYF.

This clone was recorded a few times. The V call is TRBV6-1, the J call TRBJ2-2, with a tentative D call TRBD1 (6 bases). The CDR3 length is 13 residues. The germline V gene encodes CDR1 MNHNS and CDR2 SASEGT. V lost 10 bases to trimming and J lost 4 bases, with 13 bases between them. CDR3 protein: CATKLRGTGELFF. CDR3 nucleotides: TGTGCCACAAAGCTCAGGGGCACCGGGGAGCTGTTTTTT.

This clone came up a few times. This chain links TRBV11-2 with TRBJ2-2; 8 bases are shared with TRBD1. CDR3 length: 16 residues. V was clipped by 2 bases and J by 5 bases; unmatched bases: 7. Germline V CDR1 and CDR2: SGHAT, FQNNGV. Here the CDR3 reads CASSLFGQGKTGELFF. The CDR3, as DNA: TGTGCCAGCAGCTTATTCGGACAGGGCAAAACCGGGGAGCTGTTTTTT.

This chain links TRBV2 with TRBJ2-3; D is possibly TRBD2 (6 bases). This CDR3 has 17 amino acids. The V gene lost 0 bases and the J gene lost 0 bases, with 13 bases spanning the gap. Germline V lookup: CDR1 SNHLY, CDR2 FYNNEI. Here the CDR3 reads CASSEAEGSVSTDTQYF. The DNA for the CDR3 is TGTGCCAGCAGTGAAGCGGAGGGATCGGTCAGCACAGATACGCAGTATTTT.

This clone appeared a few times. This chain joins TRBV7-9 and TRBJ1-2, with D maybe TRBD1 (5 bases). CDR3 length equals 14 residues. The V gene's germline CDR1 is SEHNR and CDR2 FQNEAQ (reference sequence). V shed 5 bases and J shed 0 bases, with 10 bases lying between them. The CDR3 sequence is CASSPTATNYGYTF. The CDR3 nucleotides read TGTGCCAGCAGCCCGACAGCAACTAACTATGGCTACACCTTC.

Comments on this clone: This sequence may be a read error, since a much larger clone differs from it by one base. The chain recombines TRBV6-2 or TRBV6-3 with TRBJ2-7; D is unresolved. The length of the CDR3 is 16 residues. Germline values: CDR1 MNHEY, CDR2 SVGEGT. Written as DNA, the CDR3 is TGTGCCAGCATTTACTCGATGGTCTCGGGTGACTACGAGCAGTACTTC. Protein product: CASIYSMVSGDYEQYF.

At least ten counts were recorded for this clone. The chain links TRBV6-6 to TRBJ2-7, with 12 bases fitting TRBD2. Germline V gives CDR1 MNHNY, CDR2 SVGAGI (reference sequence). The V gene end was trimmed by 7 bases and the J gene end by 4 bases; junction bases not matched to a gene: 14. The CDR3 extends over 17 amino acids. The CDR3 DNA follows: TGTGCCAGCACCCCCTTCCTGACTAGCGGGAGTGCTTACGAGCAGTACTTC. Encoded protein: CASTPFLTSGSAYEQYF.

The chain is built from TRBV20-1 and TRBJ2-2; a possible D gene is TRBD2 (7 bases). Germline CDR1 DFQATT, CDR2 SNEGSKA (reference sequence). The CDR3 extends over 16 amino acids. Trimming took 2 bases from V and 7 from J, leaving 20 bases between them. The CDR3 loop reads CSARPRIRGARGELFF. CDR3 DNA: TGCAGTGCTAGACCCCGGATACGGGGGGCCCGCGGGGAGCTGTTTTTT.

This clone rates as large. The CDR3 sequence is CASTLIEVGAGSEKLFF. DNA of the CDR3: TGCGCCAGCACCCTTATAGAGGTTGGGGCTGGGAGTGAAAAACTGTTTTTT. The chain uses TRBV4-1 and TRBJ1-4, with D perhaps TRBD1 (5 bases). The V gene's germline CDR1 is MGHRA and CDR2 YSYEKL. The CDR3 spans 17 residues. V gave up 7 bases and J gave up 7 bases, with 25 bases separating them.

Turning to this clone: Sequence at one end of the junction differs from germline and may be a read error. The chain carries TRBV7-9 and TRBJ2-7; D remains ambiguous. The V gene's germline CDR1 is SEHNR and CDR2 FQNEAQ (reference sequence). This CDR3 contains 14 residues. CDR3 protein: CAGSSVGNAYEQYF. CDR3 nucleotides: TGTGCCGGCAGCTCGGTGGGGAATGCCTACGAGCAGTACTTC.

A few counts support this clone. This chain uses TRBV28 with TRBJ2-2; 7 bases match TRBD2. The junction had 4 bases not matched to a gene; V was cut back by 3 bases and J by 0 bases. Germline V gives CDR1 MDHEN, CDR2 SYDVKM. This CDR3 has 16 amino acids. The CDR3 region has the DNA TGTGCCAGCAGTTTTCGGGAGGTGACGAACACCGGGGAGCTGTTTTTT. Translation gives CASSFREVTNTGELFF.